Sequencing of this T cell receptor (beta chain) was carried out in a study of blood T cell repertoires in COVID-19 (dated by TCRdb to between 2020 and 2021). Some background on the complete study: Samples covering the acute and convalescent phases of COVID-19 were provided by collaborators in the United States, Italy and Spain. The prospective study material was composed of cDNA or gDNA derived from T cells, B-cell-depleted T cells, or PBMCs. Deeply sampled blood TCRbeta repertoires from subjects exposed to, actively infected with, or recovered from COVID-19 were included in the dataset. The repertoires were made available in a free public database intended to serve as a resource for research on the immune response to SARS-CoV-2. Samples were obtained from the ongoing ImmuneRACE study (first 160 participants) and from 1,254 subjects provided by 6 global collaborators. The sample metadata nearly always contained a de-identified subject ID, COVID-19 status, age in years and sex. Where available, HLA class I and class II types were obtained from metadata supplied by the sample provider rather than from assay-based typing.

About this clone itself: Its antigen is currently not known. No base quality values were provided; no much bigger clone lies one nucleotide off.

One collaborating source in Seattle enrolled patients while the patients were actively infected and followed the patients over time throughout the course of disease. Whole blood was collected in K2EDTA tubes by collaborating institutions according to the institutions' own protocols. For TCRbeta analysis, collaborator samples were shipped as frozen whole blood, as isolated PBMCs, or as DNA extracted from either sample type. What the study reported, not specific to this receptor: The quantity of clinical and demographic metadata differed by source and by participant and was supplied without curation.

The immunoSEQ Assay, a bias-controlled multiplex PCR, was used to amplify TCRbeta CDR3 regions from genomic DNA. As for the authors' bioinformatics: The number of nucleated cells in each sample was estimated by amplification of reference gene primers within the assay. Sequence reads were collapsed and filtered to measure the absolute abundance of every unique TCRbeta CDR3 rearrangement. For each sample, productive Simpson clonality was calculated as the square root of Simpson's diversity index over productive rearrangements. Drawn from immuneACCESS, this table holds only the in-frame rearrangements with V and J called that TCRdb kept. Clones are partly lost; checked studies trace under half to an unresolved V gene and leave the rest unexplained. Clone size and V and J calls were adopted from that table, with D and trimming inferred from the DNA. Within this sample are about 250,000 clones, with more than 75% of them counted one time only. 5.5% to 6.5% of the sample belongs to the ten largest clones.

The CDR3, cysteine through phenylalanine, is 14 amino acids long. The DNA shown is the 42-base CDR3, in frame from base 1. CDR1 and CDR2, looked up from the germline V gene, are MDHEN and SYDVKM. V loses 6 bases of germline sequence and J loses 0 bases, and the interval between the two ends is 9 bases. The rearranged segments are TRBV28 and TRBJ1-3; TRBD1 is a possible D gene, resting on 5 matching bases. Sequenced sample: peripheral blood. The TCR was taken from a woman of 80 years or more with COVID-19, enrolled during active disease. The CDR3 protein: CASRRGASGNTIYF. The nucleotide sequence is TGTGCCAGCAGAAGGGGCGCCTCTGGAAACACCATATATTTT.